The 13 T cell receptor beta chains below were found in one sample sequenced in a study of blood T cell repertoires in COVID-19. Some clones are missing from TCRdb's copy, which holds only in-frame ones; the method was immunoSEQ multiplex PCR. The repertoire has roughly 120,000 clones, approximately 85% of them found once; the top ten carry around 5%. Sequencing was done on a sample of peripheral blood. The receptors originated from a human donor in a cohort sampled during active COVID-19.

The V call is TRBV28, the J call TRBJ1-2; D is uncertain. This CDR3 comprises 12 residues. V shed 5 bases and J shed 4 bases, with 8 bases lying between them. The germline V gene encodes CDR1 MDHEN and CDR2 SYDVKM. The DNA of the CDR3 is TGTGCCAGCAGTACGGGTCTCTATGGCTACACCTTC. It yields the protein CASSTGLYGYTF.

CDR3 bases: TGTGCCAGCAGCAGGACTAGCGGGAGTCTGGGAGAGCAGTTCTTC. Encoded protein: CASSRTSGSLGEQFF. The genes are TRBV2 and TRBJ2-1, with TRBD2 identical over 13 bases. The CDR3 runs 15 residues. Germline trimming cut 6 bases from V and 10 bases from J; bases unmatched to any gene: 9. The germline gives CDR1 SNHLY, CDR2 FYNNEI.

This sequence joins TRBV6-5 and TRBJ2-1; possibly TRBD2 for D (5 bases). CDR1 is MNHEY and CDR2 is SVGAGI in the germline V gene. This CDR3 has 15 amino acids. Trimming pared 5 bases from V and 0 bases from J, leaving 11 bases between. Written as DNA, the CDR3 is TGTGCCAGCAGTCATAGGAGGAGCTCCTACAATGAGCAGTTCTTC. It specifies CASSHRRSSYNEQFF.

V and J are TRBV27 and TRBJ1-1; 7 positions agree with TRBD1. The CDR3 consists of 17 residues. The V gene's germline CDR1 is MNHEY and CDR2 SMNVEV (reference sequence). With V trimmed by 5 bases and J by 5 bases, 17 bases remained unmatched. CDR3 sequence reads: CASSSHLGQGGWTEAFF. CDR3 sequence (DNA): TGTGCCAGCAGTAGCCACCTGGGGCAGGGGGGATGGACTGAAGCTTTCTTT.

The chain links TRBV7-8 to TRBJ2-6, with D uncertain. The germline gives CDR1 SGHVS, CDR2 FQNEAQ. The germline V and J ends were trimmed by 5 bases and 0 bases, with 8 bases remaining between them. The CDR3 is made up of 15 amino acids. The chain's CDR3 is CASSGLASGANVLTF. CDR3 bases: TGTGCCAGCAGCGGTTTAGCCTCTGGGGCCAACGTCCTGACTTTC.

This clone was observed once. This chain uses TRBV28 with TRBJ2-3; 11 bases are shared with TRBD1. In germline, CDR1 is MDHEN, CDR2 SYDVKM. The CDR3 spans 14 residues. Trimming cost V 5 bases and J 8 bases; bases outside gene matches: 6. CDR3: CASSPSGTGGTQYF. The CDR3 DNA is TGTGCCAGCAGTCCCTCCGGGACAGGGGGTACGCAGTATTTT.

This clone was recorded only once. This chain links TRBV30 with TRBJ1-2; possible D gene TRBD1, 5 bases. V dropped 4 bases and J dropped 5 bases, with 14 bases sitting between them. CDR3 length equals 13 residues. CDR1 is GTSNPN, CDR2 SVGIG, per germline (reference sequence). The CDR3 loop reads CAWMGRQKYGYTF. CDR3 bases: TGTGCCTGGATGGGGCGGCAGAAGTATGGCTACACCTTC.

The chain carries TRBV7-9 and TRBJ2-5; tentatively, D is TRBD2 (5 bases). This CDR3 contains 14 residues. Trimming took 5 bases from V and 4 from J, leaving 14 bases between them. Germline V gene sequence: CDR1 SEHNR, CDR2 FQNEAQ (reference sequence). The CDR3 reads CASSAGMGRETQYF. In DNA, the CDR3 is TGTGCCAGCAGCGCCGGGATGGGGAGAGAGACCCAGTACTTC. Full variable domain (remainder filled in from reference TRBV7-9 and TRBJ2-5): DTGVSQNPRHKITKRGQNVTFRCDPISEHNRLYWYRQTLGQGPEFLTYFQNEAQLEKSRLLSDRFSAERPKGSFSTLEIQRTEQGDSAMYLCASSAGMGRETQYFGPGTRLLVL.

The chain links TRBV11-2 to TRBJ2-1, with 9 nucleotides matching TRBD1. Germline V CDR1 and CDR2: SGHAT, FQNNGV. This CDR3 has 15 residues. V lost 3 bases, J lost 6 bases, and 6 bases stayed unmatched. CDR3 protein: CASSLGQGFFNEQFF. CDR3 nucleotide sequence: TGTGCCAGCAGCTTGGGACAGGGCTTCTTCAATGAGCAGTTCTTC.

The rearrangement uses TRBV19 and TRBJ1-1; TRBD1 might be the D (5 bases). Germline lookup yields CDR1 LNHDA and CDR2 SQIVND (reference sequence). V was cut by 5 bases and J by 0 bases, with 16 bases left in between. The CDR3 covers 16 residues. The CDR3 DNA sequence: TGTGCCAGTAGTGCCGCTGGGCGGGGGGTGAACACTGAAGCTTTCTTT. Protein sequence: CASSAAGRGVNTEAFF.

The chain joins TRBV27 to TRBJ2-1; weak D call: TRBD2 (5 bases). The germline V and J ends were trimmed by 6 bases and 9 bases, with 18 bases remaining between them. CDR3 length: 14 residues. Germline-derived CDR1 and CDR2 are MNHEY and SMNVEV (reference sequence). The DNA for the CDR3 is TGTGCCAGCAGCCTCGGGGTAGGAGCGATTGAGCAGTTCTTC. As protein: CASSLGVGAIEQFF.

The rearrangement uses TRBV5-1 and TRBJ2-3; 9 bases match TRBD1. The CDR3 has 14 residues. Germline assignment: CDR1 SGHRS and CDR2 YFSETQ. J was trimmed by 3 bases and V by 5 bases; bases with no gene match: 4. The CDR3 reads CASRAGTGTDTQYF. As DNA, the CDR3 is TGCGCCAGCAGGGCCGGGACAGGGACAGATACGCAGTATTTT.

CDR3 sequence reads: CASGAEGTGELFF. The CDR3 region has the DNA TGTGCCAGCGGGGCGGAAGGAACCGGGGAGCTGTTTTTT. The rearrangement uses TRBV6-5 and TRBJ2-2; possibly TRBD1 for D (5 bases). The CDR3 totals 13 residues. Germline CDR1 is MNHEY and CDR2 is SVGAGI. Trimming shortened V by 8 bases and J by 5 bases, and 12 bases separated the two germline ends.